These 27 T cell receptor beta chains originate from one sample sequenced in a study of blood T cell repertoires in COVID-19. Produced via immunoSEQ multiplex PCR; TCRdb's table is partial and in-frame only. The sample lists 110,000 or so clones, more than 80% occurring once. What was sequenced was peripheral blood. Source of these receptors: a woman in her sixties or seventies with COVID-19, enrolled during active disease.

The chain joins TRBV6-6 to TRBJ2-5; 10 bases fit TRBD2. Losses at the gene ends were 5 bases for V and 9 bases for J; bases not matched to a gene: 9. The CDR3 length is 14 residues. CDR1 and CDR2 from the germline V gene are MNHNY and SVGAGI (reference sequence). The CDR3 is CASSTSGVEVAQYF. CDR3 sequence (DNA): TGTGCCAGCAGTACTAGCGGGGTTGAGGTGGCCCAGTACTTC.

This clone was seen more than once but under ten times. The V gene is TRBV19, the J gene TRBJ2-7; TRBD2 matches at 9 bases. CDR1 and CDR2 from the germline V gene are LNHDA and SQIVND (reference sequence). The CDR3 is made up of 15 amino acids. The V segment lost 4 bases and the J segment 4 bases; nucleotides outside the gene matches: 8. CDR3 coding DNA: TGTGCCAGTAGTACAAAGCCGGGACTAGCTTACGAGCAGTACTTC. Its translation: CASSTKPGLAYEQYF.

The chain recombines TRBV12-3 or TRBV12-4 with TRBJ1-6; the match to TRBD1 covers 7 bases. The trim removed 5 bases at V and 8 bases at J, leaving 0 bases unmatched. The CDR3 runs to 12 residues. The CDR3 DNA follows: TGTGCCAGCAGTCAGGGGGATTCACCCCTCCACTTT. Translating gives CASSQGDSPLHF.

DNA of the CDR3: TGTGCCAGCAGCCAAGAAAGGGGGAGCACTGAAGCTTTCTTT. Its translation: CASSQERGSTEAFF. The gene calls are TRBV3-1 (or the pseudogene TRBV3-2) and TRBJ1-1; D is possibly TRBD1 (6 bases). In germline, CDR1 is LGHDT, CDR2 YNNKEL (reference sequence). This CDR3 is 14 amino acids long. The germline V and J ends were trimmed by 0 bases and 4 bases, with 9 bases remaining between them.

The rearrangement links TRBV18 to TRBJ1-5; 7 bases are shared with TRBD1. Germline V gene lookup returns CDR1 KGHSH and CDR2 LQKENI. Trimming took 4 bases from V and 0 from J; bases not matched to a gene: 18. This CDR3 has 20 amino acids. Written as DNA, the CDR3 is TGTGCCAGCTCACGCTCATCGGGACAGTCCAGGGCGTATAGCAATCAGCCCCAGCATTTT. This sequence encodes CASSRSSGQSRAYSNQPQHF.

The rearrangement joins TRBV29-1 to TRBJ1-1; a possible D gene is TRBD1 (6 bases). This CDR3 is built from 12 residues. Germline V lookup: CDR1 SQVTM, CDR2 ANQGSEA. V lost 7 bases, J lost 6 bases, and 15 bases lay in between. The CDR3 protein is CSARQQGPEAFF. CDR3 DNA: TGCAGCGCAAGGCAACAGGGCCCTGAAGCTTTCTTT.

A single count supports this clone. The chain employs TRBV5-6 and TRBJ2-7, with 7 bases lining up with TRBD2. This CDR3 comprises 13 residues. V was pared by 6 bases and J by 0 bases, with 3 bases of the junction left unmatched. Germline loops: CDR1 SGHDT, CDR2 YYEEEE. The CDR3 loop reads CASTGGVSYEQYF. CDR3 sequence (DNA): TGTGCCAGCACTGGGGGGGTCTCCTACGAGCAGTACTTC.

This chain links TRBV21-1 with TRBJ1-2; no DNA check was done on the table's D call, TRBD1. TRBV21-1 has pseudogene status. The CDR3 sequence is 17 residues long. In DNA, the CDR3 is TGTGCCAGCAGCAAAGCGCCAGGGGTCTTCCCGCTCTATGGCTACACCTTC. Protein sequence: CASSKAPGVFPLYGYTF.

The chain links TRBV12-3 or TRBV12-4 to TRBJ1-2; maybe TRBD1 (6 bases). Trimming stripped 6 bases from V and 11 bases from J, with 13 bases between. CDR3 length: 11 amino acids. CDR3 in amino acids: CASSSGTLYTF. CDR3 in DNA: TGTGCCAGCAGCTCCGGGACACTTTACACCTTC.

This sequence joins TRBV4-1 and TRBJ1-3; D gene uncertain. This CDR3 has 16 residues. Looked up from germline, CDR1 is MGHRA and CDR2 is YSYEKL. V was clipped by 1 base and J by 2 bases, with 12 bases between them. The chain's CDR3 is CASSQGGPFPGNTIYF. The CDR3 region has the DNA TGCGCCAGCAGCCAAGGCGGCCCCTTCCCTGGAAACACCATATATTTT.

The table lists this clone with a count of one. This chain connects TRBV18 to TRBJ1-3, with 7 bases identical to TRBD1. Looked up from germline, CDR1 is KGHSH and CDR2 is LQKENI. V lost 0 bases and J lost 7; bases outside the gene matches: 3. This CDR3 is 14 amino acids long. CDR3 nucleotides: TGTGCCAGCTCACCACCGGCGACAGGGAACACCATATATTTT. Its translation: CASSPPATGNTIYF.

This clone was recorded a few times. The chain combines TRBV18 with TRBJ1-1, with D possibly being TRBD1 (6 bases). This CDR3 spans 15 amino acids. V was cut by 3 bases and J by 4 bases, with 15 bases left in between. CDR1 is KGHSH and CDR2 is LQKENI in the germline V gene. The CDR3, as DNA: TGTGCCAGCTCACCCCGAGCAGGACAGTCCACTGAAGCTTTCTTT. Amino acid sequence: CASSPRAGQSTEAFF.

The chain joins TRBV10-3 to TRBJ2-2; 10 nucleotides align to TRBD1. With 6 bases clipped from V and 1 base from J, the junction kept 2 bases outside the gene matches. The CDR3 totals 15 residues. The germline gives CDR1 ENHRY, CDR2 SYGVKD. CDR3 in amino acids: CAISRDRGNTGELFF. The CDR3 DNA is TGTGCCATCAGCCGGGACAGGGGGAACACCGGGGAGCTGTTTTTT.

This rearrangement joins TRBV6-2 or TRBV6-3 to TRBJ2-1, with TRBD1 matching 12 bases. Germline V gene lookup returns CDR1 MNHEY and CDR2 SVGEGT. The junction had 11 bases not matched to a gene; V was cut back by 4 bases and J by 10 bases. The CDR3 has 16 residues. The CDR3, as DNA: TGTGCCAGCAGTTTCTATCAGGGACAGGGGGCGAGGGAGCAGTTCTTC. Encoded protein: CASSFYQGQGAREQFF.

The chain links TRBV4-1 to TRBJ1-1, with a tentative D call TRBD1 (6 bases). This CDR3 is 18 amino acids long. V lost 4 bases, J lost 0 bases, and 21 bases lay in between. In germline, CDR1 is MGHRA, CDR2 YSYEKL. CDR3 residues: CASSPNQGSPVLNTEAFF. The CDR3 DNA is TGCGCCAGCAGCCCAAACCAGGGGTCTCCGGTCTTGAACACTGAAGCTTTCTTT.

J is TRBJ2-7 and V is TRBV3-1 (or the pseudogene TRBV3-2), with 8 nucleotides matching TRBD1. With 4 bases clipped from V and 7 bases from J, the junction kept 18 bases outside the gene matches. The CDR3 has 17 amino acids. The germline CDR1 and CDR2 sequences are LGHDT and YNNKEL (reference sequence). The CDR3 is CASSPLGPGTGYKEQYF. The CDR3, as DNA: TGTGCCAGCAGCCCGCTCGGGCCCGGGACAGGTTATAAAGAGCAGTACTTC.

In its sample, this clone was seen once. The chain carries TRBV27 and TRBJ2-7, with 7 bases that match TRBD1. CDR1 and CDR2 (germline): MNHEY, SMNVEV (reference sequence). The CDR3 is 14 amino acids. V lost 2 bases and J lost 3; bases outside the gene matches: 4. The CDR3 spells CASSLTDRDYEQYF. In DNA, the CDR3 is TGTGCCAGCAGTTTAACCGACAGGGACTACGAGCAGTACTTC.

A few counts support this clone. The chain recombines TRBV27 with TRBJ1-1; D is unresolved. Per germline, CDR1 MNHEY and CDR2 SMNVEV (reference sequence). V dropped 8 bases and J dropped 6 bases, with 10 bases sitting between them. This CDR3 region has 11 residues. The CDR3 nucleotides read TGTGCCAGCCCCCCCCGGGCTGAAGCTTTCTTT. This encodes CASPPRAEAFF.

The chain links TRBV9 to TRBJ2-5; weak D call: TRBD1 (6 bases). The CDR3 is 15 amino acids. Per germline, CDR1 SGDLS and CDR2 YYNGEE. V lost 6 bases and J lost 0, with 15 bases in between. This CDR3 is CASNRDGLYQETQYF. DNA of the CDR3: TGTGCCAGCAACAGGGACGGCCTCTACCAAGAGACCCAGTACTTC.

CDR3 DNA: TGTGCCAGCTCAGCCGGGACAGCAGTCTCCGAGCAGTACTTC. This encodes CASSAGTAVSEQYF. The J gene is TRBJ2-7, the V gene TRBV18, with TRBD1 matching 7 bases. The CDR3 contains 14 residues. Germline-derived CDR1 and CDR2 are KGHSH and LQKENI. V dropped 5 bases and J dropped 6; count of bases not matched to a gene: 10.

DNA of the CDR3: TGTGCCAGCAGCATAGGGAGCACTGAAGCTTTCTTT. It translates to CASSIGSTEAFF. This chain joins TRBV7-9 and TRBJ1-1; no firm D call. Trimming pared 5 bases from V and 4 bases from J, leaving 8 bases between. Per germline, CDR1 SEHNR and CDR2 FQNEAQ (reference sequence). There are 12 residues in the CDR3.

The chain has TRBV5-1 and TRBJ1-4; 8 positions agree with TRBD1. V trimming: 0 bases; J trimming: 11 bases; junction bases outside the gene matches: 6. The CDR3 sequence is 14 residues long. Germline CDR1 and CDR2: SGHRS and YFSETQ. CDR3 region: CASSLEQGVRKLFF. CDR3 in DNA: TGCGCCAGCAGCTTGGAACAGGGGGTTCGTAAACTGTTTTTT.

This clone was seen more than once but under ten times. The gene calls are TRBV3-1 (or the pseudogene TRBV3-2) and TRBJ2-7, with a possible D match to TRBD2 (5 bases). Germline V CDR1 and CDR2: LGHDT, YNNKEL (reference sequence). The CDR3 is 15 amino acids. V lost 1 base, J lost 1 base, and 11 bases lay in between. The CDR3 nucleotides are TGTGCCAGCAGCCAAGCGAACAGAGGGTCCTACGAGCAGTACTTC. Encoded protein: CASSQANRGSYEQYF.

The rearrangement uses TRBV18 and TRBJ1-1, with a weak D call TRBD1 (6 bases). V gave up 8 bases and J gave up 3 bases, with 13 bases separating them. The CDR3 is 13 amino acids. Germline loops: CDR1 KGHSH, CDR2 LQKENI. The CDR3 reads CASLQGLYTEAFF. CDR3 nucleotide sequence: TGTGCCAGCCTACAGGGTTTATACACTGAAGCTTTCTTT.

Concerning this clone: Given a much more abundant clone one base away, this may be a read error. Distinct nucleotide sequences in the sample also encode this CDR3. The chain is built from TRBV12-5 and TRBJ2-5; possibly TRBD1 or TRBD2 for D (6 bases each). The germline CDR1 and CDR2 sequences are LGHNT and FRNRAP. CDR3 size: 17 residues. This CDR3 reads CARGLGGTGGQQETQYF. CDR3 in DNA: TGTGCTCGTGGTTTGGGGGGCACAGGAGGGCAACAAGAGACCCAGTACTTC. Using reference TRBV12-5 and TRBJ2-5 for the parts outside the CDR3, the full variable domain is DARVTQTPRHKVTEMGQEVTMRCQPILGHNTVFWYRQTMMQGLELLAYFRNRAPLDDSGMPKDRFSAEMPDATLATLKIQPSEPRDSAVYFCARGLGGTGGQQETQYFGPGTRLLVL.

V gene TRBV7-8 combines with J gene TRBJ2-3; TRBD2 agrees at 8 bases. The CDR3 covers 14 residues. Germline CDR1 and CDR2: SGHVS and FQNEAQ. V lost 3 bases to trimming and J lost 7 bases; unmatched junction nucleotides: 6. The CDR3 DNA reads as TGTGCCAGCAGCTTGAGCGGGGGCCTTTATACGCAGTATTTT. Translating gives CASSLSGGLYTQYF.

The gene calls are TRBV7-2 and TRBJ2-7; 9 positions agree with TRBD1. Germline V gene data show CDR1 as SGHTA and CDR2 as FQGNSA. The trim removed 0 bases at V and 0 bases at J, leaving 12 bases unmatched. CDR3 size: 19 residues. CDR3 loop: CASSLARHRGPFSSYEQYF. CDR3 in DNA: TGTGCCAGCAGCTTAGCTCGGCACAGGGGGCCCTTTTCCTCCTACGAGCAGTACTTC.